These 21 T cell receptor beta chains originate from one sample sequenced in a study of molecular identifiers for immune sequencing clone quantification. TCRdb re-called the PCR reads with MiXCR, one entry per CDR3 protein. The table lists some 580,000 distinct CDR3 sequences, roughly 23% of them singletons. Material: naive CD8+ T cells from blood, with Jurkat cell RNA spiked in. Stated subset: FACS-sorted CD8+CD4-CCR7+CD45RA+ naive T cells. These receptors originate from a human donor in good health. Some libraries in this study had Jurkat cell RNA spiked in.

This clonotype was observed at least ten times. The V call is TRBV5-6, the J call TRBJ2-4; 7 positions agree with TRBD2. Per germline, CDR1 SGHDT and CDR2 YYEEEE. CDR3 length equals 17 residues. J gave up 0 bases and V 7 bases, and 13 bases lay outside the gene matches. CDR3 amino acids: CASHVRGMLLAKNIQYF. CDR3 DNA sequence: TGTGCCAGCCATGTGCGGGGGATGTTACTAGCCAAAAACATTCAGTACTTC.

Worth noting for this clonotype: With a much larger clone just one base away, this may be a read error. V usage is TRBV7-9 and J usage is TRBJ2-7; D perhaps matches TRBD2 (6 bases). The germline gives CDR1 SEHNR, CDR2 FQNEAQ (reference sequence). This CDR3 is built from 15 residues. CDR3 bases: TGTGCCAGCAGCTCTCCGGCCGACCCGGACTACGAGGAGTACTTC. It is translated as CASSSPADPDYEEYF. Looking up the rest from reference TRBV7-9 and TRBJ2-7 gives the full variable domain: DTGVSQNPRHKITKRGQNVTFRCDPISEHNRLYWYRQTLGQGPEFLTYFQNEAQLEKSRLLSDRFSAERPKGSFSTLEIQRTEQGDSAMYLCASSSPADPDYEEYFGPGTRLTVT.

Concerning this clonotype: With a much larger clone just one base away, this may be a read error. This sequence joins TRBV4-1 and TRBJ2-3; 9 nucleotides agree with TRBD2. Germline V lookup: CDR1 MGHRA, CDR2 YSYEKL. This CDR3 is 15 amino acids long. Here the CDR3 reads CAGSQALAGIDTQYF. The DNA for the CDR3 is TGCGCCGGCAGCCAAGCCCTAGCGGGGATTGATACGCAGTATTTT.

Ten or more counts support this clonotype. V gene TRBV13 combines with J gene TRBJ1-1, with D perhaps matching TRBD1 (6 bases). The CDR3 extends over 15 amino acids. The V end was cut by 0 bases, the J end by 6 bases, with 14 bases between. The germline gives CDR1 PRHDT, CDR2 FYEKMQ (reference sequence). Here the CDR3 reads CASSLGGAGVPEAFF. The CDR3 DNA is TGTGCCAGCAGCTTAGGGGGGGCGGGGGTCCCTGAAGCTTTCTTT.

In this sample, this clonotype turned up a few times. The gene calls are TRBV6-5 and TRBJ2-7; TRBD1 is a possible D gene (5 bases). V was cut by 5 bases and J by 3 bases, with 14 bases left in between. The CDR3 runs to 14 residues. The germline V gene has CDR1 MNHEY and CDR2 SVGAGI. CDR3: CASSPEDGHYEQYF. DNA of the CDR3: TGTGCCAGCAGTCCCGAGGACGGACACTACGAGCAGTACTTC.

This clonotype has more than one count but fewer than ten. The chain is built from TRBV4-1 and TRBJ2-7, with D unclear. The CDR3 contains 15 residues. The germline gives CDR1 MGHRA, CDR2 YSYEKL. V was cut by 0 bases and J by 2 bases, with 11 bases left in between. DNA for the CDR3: TGCGCCAGCAGCCAAGAAGGTGGCAGAGCCTACGAGCAGTACTTC. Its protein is CASSQEGGRAYEQYF.

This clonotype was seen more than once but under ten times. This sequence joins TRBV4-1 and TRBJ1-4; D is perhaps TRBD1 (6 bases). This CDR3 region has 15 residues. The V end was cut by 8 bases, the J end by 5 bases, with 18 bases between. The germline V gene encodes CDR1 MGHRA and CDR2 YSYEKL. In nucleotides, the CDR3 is TGCGCCAGCGGTATCATGGGGGGCCAGAATGAAAAACTGTTTTTT. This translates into CASGIMGGQNEKLFF.

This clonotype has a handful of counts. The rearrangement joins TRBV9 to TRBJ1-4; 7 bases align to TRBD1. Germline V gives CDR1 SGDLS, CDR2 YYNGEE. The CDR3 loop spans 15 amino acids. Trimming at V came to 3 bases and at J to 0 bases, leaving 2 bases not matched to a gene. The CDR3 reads CASSDGQATNEKLFF. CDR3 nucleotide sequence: TGTGCCAGCAGCGACGGACAGGCAACTAATGAAAAACTGTTTTTT.

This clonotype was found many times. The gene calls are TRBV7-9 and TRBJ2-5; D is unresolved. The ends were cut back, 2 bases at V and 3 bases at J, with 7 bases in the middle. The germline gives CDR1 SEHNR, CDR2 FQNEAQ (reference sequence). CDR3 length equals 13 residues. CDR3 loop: CASSLIGEETQYF. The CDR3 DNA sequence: TGTGCCAGCAGCTTAATAGGAGAAGAGACCCAGTACTTC.

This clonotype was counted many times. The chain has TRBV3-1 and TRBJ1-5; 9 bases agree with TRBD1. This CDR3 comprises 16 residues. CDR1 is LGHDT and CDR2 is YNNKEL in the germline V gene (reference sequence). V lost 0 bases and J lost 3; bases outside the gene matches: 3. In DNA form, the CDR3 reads TGTGCCAGCAGCCAAGATCGGGACAGGGCCAATCAGCCCCAGCATTTT. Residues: CASSQDRDRANQPQHF.

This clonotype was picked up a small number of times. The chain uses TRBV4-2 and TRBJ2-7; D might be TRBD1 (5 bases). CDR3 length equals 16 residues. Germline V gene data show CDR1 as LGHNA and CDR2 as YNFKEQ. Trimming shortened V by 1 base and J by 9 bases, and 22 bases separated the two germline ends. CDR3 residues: CASSQVILDTVLGQYF. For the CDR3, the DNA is TGTGCCAGCAGCCAAGTAATTCTGGACACGGTTCTTGGGCAGTACTTC.

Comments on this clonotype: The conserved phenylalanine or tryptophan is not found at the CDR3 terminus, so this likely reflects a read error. The CDR3 DNA follows: TGTGCCAGCAGCCCTGTACAGGGGGCTGGAACTGAAGCTTTCTCT. It is translated as CASSPVQGAGTEAFS. The V gene is TRBV3-1, the J gene TRBJ1-1, with 9 bases lining up with TRBD1. Trimming took 4 bases from V and 5 from J; bases not matched to a gene: 8. The CDR3 sequence is 15 residues long. CDR1 and CDR2 (germline): LGHDT, YNNKEL (reference sequence).

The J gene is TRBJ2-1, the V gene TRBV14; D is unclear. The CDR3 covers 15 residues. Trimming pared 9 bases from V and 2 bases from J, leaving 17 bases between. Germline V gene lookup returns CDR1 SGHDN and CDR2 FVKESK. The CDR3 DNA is TGTGCCAGTACCCCCTGGCTGGGGACCTACAATGAGCAGTTCTTC. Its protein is CASTPWLGTYNEQFF.

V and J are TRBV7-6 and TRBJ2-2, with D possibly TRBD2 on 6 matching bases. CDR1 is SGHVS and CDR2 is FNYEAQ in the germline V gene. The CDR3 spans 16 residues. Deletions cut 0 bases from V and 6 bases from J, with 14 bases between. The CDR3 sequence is CASSLARGAGAGELFF. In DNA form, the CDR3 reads TGTGCCAGCAGCTTAGCGCGCGGGGCTGGAGCCGGGGAGCTGTTTTTT. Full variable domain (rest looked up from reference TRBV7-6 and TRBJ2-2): GAGVSQSPRYKVTKRGQDVALRCDPISGHVSLYWYRQALGQGPEFLTYFNYEAQQDKSGLPNDRFSAERPEGSISTLTIQRTEQRDSAMYRCASSLARGAGAGELFFGEGSRLTVL.

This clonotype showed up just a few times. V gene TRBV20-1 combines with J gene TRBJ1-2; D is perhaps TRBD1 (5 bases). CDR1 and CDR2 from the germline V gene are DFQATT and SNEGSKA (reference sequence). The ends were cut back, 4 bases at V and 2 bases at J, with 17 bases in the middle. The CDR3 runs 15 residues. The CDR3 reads CSATPSGVANYGYTF. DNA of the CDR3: TGCAGTGCTACCCCCTCGGGGGTTGCCAACTATGGCTACACCTTC.

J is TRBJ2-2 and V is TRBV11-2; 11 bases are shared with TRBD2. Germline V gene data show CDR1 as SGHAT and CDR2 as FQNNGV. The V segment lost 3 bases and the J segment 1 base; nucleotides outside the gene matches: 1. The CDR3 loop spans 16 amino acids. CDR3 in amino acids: CASSFLAGGNTGELFF. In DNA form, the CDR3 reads TGTGCCAGCAGCTTCCTAGCGGGGGGGAACACCGGGGAGCTGTTTTTT.

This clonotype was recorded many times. CDR3 protein: CATSSSGRADTQYF. The CDR3 coding sequence is TGTGCCACCAGCAGTAGCGGGAGAGCAGATACGCAGTATTTT. V and J are TRBV15 and TRBJ2-3, with TRBD2 matching 9 bases. In germline, CDR1 is LNHNV, CDR2 YYDKDF (reference sequence). V shed 3 bases, J shed 4 bases, and the junction held 2 bases outside the gene matches. The CDR3 has 14 residues.

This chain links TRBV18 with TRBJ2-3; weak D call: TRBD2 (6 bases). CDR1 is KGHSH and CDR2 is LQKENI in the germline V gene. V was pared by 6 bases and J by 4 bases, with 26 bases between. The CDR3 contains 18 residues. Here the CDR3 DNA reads TGTGCCAGCTCCCCAATGCCCGGGGACGGGGGAGGCCCAGATACGCAGTATTTT. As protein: CASSPMPGDGGGPDTQYF.

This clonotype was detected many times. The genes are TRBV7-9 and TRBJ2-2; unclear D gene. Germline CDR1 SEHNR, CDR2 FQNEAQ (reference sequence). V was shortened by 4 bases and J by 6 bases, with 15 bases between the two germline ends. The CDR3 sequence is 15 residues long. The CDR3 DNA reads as TGTGCCAGCAGCTCCCACCTCCGGTTATCCGGGGAGCTGTTTTTT. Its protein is CASSSHLRLSGELFF.

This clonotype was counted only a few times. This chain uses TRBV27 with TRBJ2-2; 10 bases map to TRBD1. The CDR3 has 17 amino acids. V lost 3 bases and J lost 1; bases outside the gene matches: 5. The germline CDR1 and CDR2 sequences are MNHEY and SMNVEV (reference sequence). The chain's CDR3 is CASSFLRTGGNTGELFF. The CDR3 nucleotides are TGTGCCAGCAGTTTCCTGAGGACAGGGGGGAACACCGGGGAGCTGTTTTTT.

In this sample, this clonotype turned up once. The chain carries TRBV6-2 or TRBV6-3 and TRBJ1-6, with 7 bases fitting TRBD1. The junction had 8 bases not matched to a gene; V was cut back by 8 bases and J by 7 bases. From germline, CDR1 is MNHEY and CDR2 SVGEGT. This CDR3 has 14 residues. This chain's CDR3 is CASGLSDRNSPLHF. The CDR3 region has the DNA TGTGCCAGCGGCCTCTCGGACAGGAATTCACCCCTCCACTTT.